This T cell receptor beta chain was observed in a study of post-analysis software for immune sequencing data. Study findings and constraints: Clustering by F measure revealed strong co-clustering among samples prepared together in one batch. Controls showed lower frequencies than patients for several TRBV segments, and TRBV5-6, TRBV5-1 and TRBV20-1 were among these. The study found significantly lower normalized Chao1 diversity in multiple sclerosis patients than in controls.

Comments on this clonotype: Antigen specificity is unknown.

Unique molecular identifiers featured in each of the TCR beta cDNA libraries. TCRdb analysed the PCR reads with MiXCR anew, one entry per CDR3 protein. Found here are some 800,000 distinct CDR3 sequences, roughly 46% of them singletons; the top ten hold 4.9%. There are 17 residues in the CDR3. CDR1 SGHTA and CDR2 FQGNSA come from the germline V gene. V dropped 5 bases and J dropped 5; count of bases not matched to a gene: 15. V usage is TRBV7-2 and J usage is TRBJ1-5; TRBD1 aligns across 7 bases. Sequenced material: blood. This clonotype was sampled from a girl under 18 with multiple sclerosis. The CDR3 bases are TGTGCCAGCAGCCGGACCCCGGGACAGACCAGCGATCAGCCCCAGCATTTT. This codes for CASSRTPGQTSDQPQHF.